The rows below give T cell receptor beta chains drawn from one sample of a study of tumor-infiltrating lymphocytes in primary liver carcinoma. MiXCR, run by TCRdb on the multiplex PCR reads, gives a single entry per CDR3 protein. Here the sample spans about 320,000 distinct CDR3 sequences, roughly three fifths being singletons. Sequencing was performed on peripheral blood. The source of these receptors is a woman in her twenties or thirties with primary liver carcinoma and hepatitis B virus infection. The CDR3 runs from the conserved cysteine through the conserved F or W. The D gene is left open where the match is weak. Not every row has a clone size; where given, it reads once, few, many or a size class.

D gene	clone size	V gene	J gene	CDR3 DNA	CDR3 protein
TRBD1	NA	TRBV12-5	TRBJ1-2	TGTGCTAGTGGTTTGGTTACAGGGGCTTCCCGTCTTTATGGCTACACCTTC	CASGLVTGASRLYGYTF
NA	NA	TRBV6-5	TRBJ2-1	TGTGCCAGCTGTTCCGACAGCTACAATGAGCAGTTCTTC	CASCSDSYNEQFF
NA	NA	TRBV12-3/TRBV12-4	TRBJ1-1	TGTGCCAGCAGTTTGTTGGAGAGCACTGAAGCTTTCTTT	CASSLLESTEAFF
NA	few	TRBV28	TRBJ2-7	TGTGCCAGCAGCTTCCGCGGCTCCTACGAGCAGTACTTC	CASSFRGSYEQYF
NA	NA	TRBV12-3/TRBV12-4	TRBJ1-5	TGTGCCAGCAGCTTGGAGGGCAGGACCAATCAGCCCCAGCATTTT	CASSLEGRTNQPQHF
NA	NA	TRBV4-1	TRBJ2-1	TGCGCCAGCAGCCAAGATGAAGGGGCAGGGAGGAATGAGCAGTTCTTC	CASSQDEGAGRNEQFF
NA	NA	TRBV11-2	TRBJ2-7	TGTGCCAGCAGCCAAATAGGGGATGAGCAGTACTTC	CASSQIGDEQYF
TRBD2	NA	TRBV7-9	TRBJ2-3	TGTGCCAGCAGCTTGGAAGGTAGCGGGATCACAGATACGCAGTATTTT	CASSLEGSGITDTQYF
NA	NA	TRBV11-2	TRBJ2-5	TGTGCCAGCAGCTTGTATGGGCCAGGGCACGAGACCCAGTACTTC	CASSLYGPGHETQYF
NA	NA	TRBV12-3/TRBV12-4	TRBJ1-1	TGTGCCAGCAGAGTTCGGGGGCCGACCTCCTTGACCGCCCCAGACACTGAAGCTTTCTTT	CASRVRGPTSLTAPDTEAFF
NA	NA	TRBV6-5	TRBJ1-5	TGTGCCAGCAGTTACTCTGGAGGCAATCAGCCCCAGCATTTT	CASSYSGGNQPQHF
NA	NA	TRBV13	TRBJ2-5	TGTGCCAGCAGCTTACCCGGGAGCGGAGAGACCCAGTACTTC	CASSLPGSGETQYF
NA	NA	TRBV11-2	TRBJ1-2	TGTACCAGCAGCCGCGTAGGAAAAGGGACGTCTAACTATGGCTACACCTTC	CTSSRVGKGTSNYGYTF
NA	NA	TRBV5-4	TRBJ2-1	TGTACCAGCAGCTTGGGTCAGGTTGGGCAGTTCTTC	CTSSLGQVGQFF
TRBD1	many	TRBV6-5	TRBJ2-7	TGTGCCAGCAGTTACAGGGGGCGATTCTACGAGCAGTACTTC	CASSYRGRFYEQYF
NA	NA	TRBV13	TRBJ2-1	TGTACCAGCAGCTTAGGCGGAATCGAGCAGTTCTTC	CTSSLGGIEQFF
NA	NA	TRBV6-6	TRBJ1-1	TGTGCCAGCAGTTACTCAGGACCGCTGGATGCTTTCTTT	CASSYSGPLDAFF
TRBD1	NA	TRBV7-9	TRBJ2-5	TGTGCCAGCAGCCACGGACAGGGCGAGACCCAGTACTTC	CASSHGQGETQYF
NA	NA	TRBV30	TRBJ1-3	TGTACCTGGAGTAAGGACAGCGGGAACACCATATATTTT	CTWSKDSGNTIYF
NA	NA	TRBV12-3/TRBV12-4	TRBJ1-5	TGTGCCAACAGTTGGGGTAGGAATCAGCCCCAGCATTTT	CANSWGRNQPQHF
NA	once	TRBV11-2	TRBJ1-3	TGTGTCAGCAGCCCGACCCCAAATACCATATATTTT	CVSSPTPNTIYF
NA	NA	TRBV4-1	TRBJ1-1	TGCACCAGCAGCCAAACCGGGCCCCCAGAAACTTTCTTT	CTSSQTGPPETFF
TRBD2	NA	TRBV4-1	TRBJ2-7	TGCGCCAGCAGCCGTCCGACTAGCGGGAACTACGAGCAGTACTTC	CASSRPTSGNYEQYF
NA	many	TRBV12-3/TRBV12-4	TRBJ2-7	TGTGCCAGCAGTCCAGGGACTCTGACCTACGAGCAGTACTTC	CASSPGTLTYEQYF
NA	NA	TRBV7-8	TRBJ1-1	TGTGCCAGCAGCTACCCACCAGGAGGCACTGAAGCTTTCTTT	CASSYPPGGTEAFF
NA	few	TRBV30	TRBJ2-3	TGTGCCTGGTCTAGCACAGATACGCAGTATTTT	CAWSSTDTQYF
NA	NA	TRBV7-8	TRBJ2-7	TGTGCCAGCAGCCCGAGCGGACCTCACTACGAGCAGTACTTC	CASSPSGPHYEQYF
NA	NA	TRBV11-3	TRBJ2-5	TGTGCCAGCAGCTTAGACCTGAAGATCCAGTACTTC	CASSLDLKIQYF
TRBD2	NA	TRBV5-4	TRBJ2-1	TGTGCCAGCAGCTTTGCCGGACTAGCGGGAGGGCCCTACAATGAGCAGTTCTTC	CASSFAGLAGGPYNEQFF
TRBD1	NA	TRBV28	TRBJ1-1	TGTGCCACCACGGGGACAGGGTGGAACACTGAAGCTTTCTTT	CATTGTGWNTEAFF
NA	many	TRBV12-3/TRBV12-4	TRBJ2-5	TGTGCCAGCAGTAACAGCGGTGGGGGGGAGACCCAGTACTTC	CASSNSGGGETQYF
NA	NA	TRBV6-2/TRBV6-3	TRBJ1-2	TGTGCCAGCAGGGGCCCATTCCAGGTGAGCTACACCTTC	CASRGPFQVSYTF
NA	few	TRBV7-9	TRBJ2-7	TGTGCCAGCGATGGGGCACTCGGTTTTGGGTCCTACGAGCAGTACTTC	CASDGALGFGSYEQYF
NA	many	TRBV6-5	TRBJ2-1	TGTGCCAGCCTCTCCTACAATGAGCAGTTCTTC	CASLSYNEQFF
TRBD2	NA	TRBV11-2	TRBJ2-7	TGTGCCAGCAGCCCCCTTAGCGGGACCCACAACGAGCAGTACTTC	CASSPLSGTHNEQYF
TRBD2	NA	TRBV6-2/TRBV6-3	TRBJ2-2	TGTGCCAGCAGTTACGCCGTCCTAGCGGACACCGGGGAGCTGTCTTTT	CASSYAVLADTGELSF
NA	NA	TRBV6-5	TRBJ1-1	TGTGCCAGCAGTTCACAGCATACTGAAGCTTCCTTT	CASSSQHTEASF
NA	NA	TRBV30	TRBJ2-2	TGTGCCTGTCGGGTCGCCGGGCAAGACACCGGGGAGCTGTTTTTT	CACRVAGQDTGELFF
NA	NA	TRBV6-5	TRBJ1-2	TGTGCCAGCAGTCCAAGTCCAGGGGAGTTCAACTATGGCTACACCTTC	CASSPSPGEFNYGYTF
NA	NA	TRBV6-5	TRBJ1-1	TGTGCCAGCTTGGGGTATGGGGCCCTTGGCGCTGAAGCTTTCTTT	CASLGYGALGAEAFF
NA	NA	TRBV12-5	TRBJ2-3	TGTGCTAGTGGGGTAGCCCCATATACGCAGTATTTT	CASGVAPYTQYF
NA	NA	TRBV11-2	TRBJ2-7	TGTGCCAGCCGGTCCCGCCCCGGAGGTGAGCAGTACTTC	CASRSRPGGEQYF
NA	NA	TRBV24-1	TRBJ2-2	TGTGCCACCAGTAGGTACCACGGGGAGCTGTTTTTT	CATSRYHGELFF
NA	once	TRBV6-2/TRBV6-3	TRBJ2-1	TGTGCCAGCAGTTGCCGAGGTTACAATGAGCAGTTCTTC	CASSCRGYNEQFF
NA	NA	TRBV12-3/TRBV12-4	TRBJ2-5	TGTGCCAGCAGTGGGGTCATCGGGGGAGAGACCCAGTACTTC	CASSGVIGGETQYF
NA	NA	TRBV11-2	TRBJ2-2	TGTGCCAGCAGCGTAGGGGCAGGCGGGGAGCTCTTATTT	CASSVGAGGELLF
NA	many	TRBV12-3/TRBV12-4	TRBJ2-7	TGTGCCAGCAATAAATGGGGGTATAACGGTGGCGAGCAGTACTTC	CASNKWGYNGGEQYF
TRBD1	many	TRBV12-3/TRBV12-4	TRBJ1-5	TGTGCCAGCAGCAAGGGACAGGGTGGTAAGCCCCAGCATTTT	CASSKGQGGKPQHF
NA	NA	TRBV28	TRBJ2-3	TGTGCCAGCAGTTTAGTCGCGGGCACAGATACGCAGTATTTT	CASSLVAGTDTQYF
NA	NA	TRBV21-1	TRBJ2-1	TGTGCCAGCCACCGGACTTGTAGCGGCTACAATGAGCAGTTCTTC	CASHRTCSGYNEQFF
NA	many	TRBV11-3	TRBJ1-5	TGTGCCAGCAGACTGAGGGGGAATCAGCCCCAGCATTTT	CASRLRGNQPQHF
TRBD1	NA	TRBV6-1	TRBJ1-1	TGTGCCAGCAGGGAAACCAGGGGGCTCCGCGGGGGAGGCACTGAAACTTTCTTT	CASRETRGLRGGGTETFF
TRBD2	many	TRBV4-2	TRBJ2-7	TGTGCCAGCAGCCAAGTTCTCGGGGGGTACGAGCAGTACTTC	CASSQVLGGYEQYF
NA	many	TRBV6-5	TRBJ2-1	TGTGCCAGCAGTTACCTGTATGAGCAGTTCTTC	CASSYLYEQFF